The 24 T cell receptor beta chains below come from one sample, sequenced in a study of blood T cell repertoires in COVID-19. Produced via immunoSEQ multiplex PCR; TCRdb's table is partial and in-frame only. The sample consists of about 170,000 clones, more than 75% of them appearing once. The material sequenced was peripheral blood. These receptor sequences come from a man aged 18 to 29 with active or convalescent COVID-19.

V usage is TRBV6-2 or TRBV6-3 and J usage is TRBJ1-2; D possibly corresponds to TRBD1 (5 bases). This CDR3 spans 16 amino acids. Germline values: CDR1 MNHEY, CDR2 SVGEGT. The V end lost 2 bases, the J end lost 5 bases, and 18 bases lay between the germline ends. CDR3 nucleotides: TGTGCCAGCAGTTACGTTCGGTACAGGATGTCTTATGGCTACACCTTC. The encoded protein is CASSYVRYRMSYGYTF.

This clone was seen a single time. This chain uses TRBV5-1 with TRBJ2-2; a weak D match, TRBD2 (6 bases). The length of the CDR3 is 14 residues. Germline V lookup: CDR1 SGHRS, CDR2 YFSETQ. Trimming took 3 bases from V and 4 from J, leaving 10 bases between them. The DNA of the CDR3 is TGCGCCAGCAGCTCGGGAGTATCCACCGGGGAGCTGTTTTTT. Amino acid sequence: CASSSGVSTGELFF.

The chain recombines TRBV4-2 with TRBJ1-1, with D possibly being TRBD1 (5 bases). Germline CDR1 is LGHNA and CDR2 is YNFKEQ. Trimming took off 2 bases at V and 1 base at J, with 14 bases between the two ends. This CDR3 region has 16 residues. For the CDR3, the DNA is TGTGCCAGCAGCCAACCCCCAGGGAGGAGGAACACTGAAGCTTTCTTT. Translating gives CASSQPPGRRNTEAFF.

The chain couples TRBV5-1 to TRBJ2-1; 10 bases match TRBD1. J gave up 3 bases and V 3 bases, and 6 bases lay outside the gene matches. There are 16 residues in the CDR3. CDR1 is SGHRS, CDR2 YFSETQ, per germline. The CDR3 DNA reads as TGCGCCAGCAGCTCCCTGGGACAGGGGAGCTACAATGAGCAGTTCTTC. Protein product: CASSSLGQGSYNEQFF.

The chain combines TRBV5-4 with TRBJ1-1; TRBD1 is a possible D gene (6 bases). Per the germline V gene, CDR1 is SGHNT and CDR2 is YYREEE (reference sequence). V lost 3 bases and J lost 0, with 15 bases in between. The CDR3 is 16 amino acids. As DNA, the CDR3 is TGTGCCAGCAGCTCCAATGACAGGCCATTGAACACTGAAGCTTTCTTT. It codes for CASSSNDRPLNTEAFF. Combining the CDR3 with reference TRBV5-4 and TRBJ1-1 gives the whole variable domain ETGVTQSPTHLIKTRGQQVTLRCSSQSGHNTVSWYQQALGQGPQFIFQYYREEENGRGNFPPRFSGLQFPNYSSELNVNALELDDSALYLCASSSNDRPLNTEAFFGQGTRLTVV.

On this clone: Other nucleotide sequences from this sample produce the same CDR3. The chain has TRBV2 and TRBJ1-1; 7 nucleotides line up with TRBD1. V lost 6 bases to trimming and J lost 5 bases; unmatched junction nucleotides: 6. Germline V lookup: CDR1 SNHLY, CDR2 FYNNEI. This CDR3 is 13 amino acids long. CDR3 nucleotides: TGTGCCAGCAGAAAGACAGGGAATACTGAAGCTTTCTTT. Protein sequence: CASRKTGNTEAFF.

This clone is a singleton in its sample. The rearrangement joins TRBV24-1 to TRBJ2-3; 9 bases map to TRBD2. Looked up from germline, CDR1 is KGHDR and CDR2 is SFDVKD. The V and J ends lost 5 bases and 5 bases, in that order; junction bases with no gene match: 7. The CDR3 loop spans 15 amino acids. This CDR3 reads CATSAASGTGDTQYF. DNA for the CDR3: TGTGCCACCAGTGCTGCTAGCGGGACGGGAGATACGCAGTATTTT.

This clone was picked up one time. The gene calls are TRBV20-1 and TRBJ2-5; D is possibly TRBD2 (5 bases). Trimming cost V 3 bases and J 7 bases, with 15 bases left between them. The CDR3 loop spans 13 amino acids. Germline-derived CDR1 and CDR2 are DFQATT and SNEGSKA (reference sequence). This CDR3 reads CSASGLADGTQYF. CDR3 nucleotides: TGCAGTGCTAGTGGTCTAGCTGACGGGACCCAGTACTTC.

The V call is TRBV3-1 (or the pseudogene TRBV3-2), the J call TRBJ2-1, with 11 bases lining up with TRBD1. The CDR3 runs 16 residues. CDR1 LGHDT and CDR2 YNNKEL come from the germline V gene (reference sequence). V shed 4 bases and J 6 bases; nucleotides not matched to a gene: 8. The CDR3: CASSPSFGTGGNEQFF. The CDR3 DNA is TGTGCCAGCAGCCCCAGCTTCGGGACAGGGGGCAATGAGCAGTTCTTC.

The chain carries TRBV7-9 and TRBJ1-1; D not certain. V was shortened by 4 bases and J by 0 bases, with 6 bases between the two germline ends. The CDR3 length is 13 residues. Germline assignment: CDR1 SEHNR and CDR2 FQNEAQ (reference sequence). The CDR3 region is CASSSPVNTEAFF. CDR3 sequence (DNA): TGTGCCAGCAGCTCCCCCGTGAACACTGAAGCTTTCTTT.

The chain joins TRBV5-4 to TRBJ1-2; 7 positions agree with TRBD1. This CDR3 has 14 amino acids. The germline gives CDR1 SGHNT, CDR2 YYREEE (reference sequence). Germline trimming cut 4 bases from V and 8 bases from J; bases unmatched to any gene: 11. CDR3 in amino acids: CASSMTGFGEGYTF. The CDR3 bases are TGTGCCAGCAGCATGACAGGGTTTGGGGAGGGCTACACCTTC.

This clone was detected once. The chain carries TRBV6-2 or TRBV6-3 and TRBJ1-1; the D gene is possibly TRBD1 (5 bases). There are 13 residues in the CDR3. CDR1 MNHEY and CDR2 SVGEGT come from the germline V gene. V dropped 5 bases and J dropped 0 bases, with 7 bases sitting between them. The CDR3 loop is CASSTGMNTEAFF. Here the CDR3 DNA reads TGTGCCAGCAGTACAGGTATGAACACTGAAGCTTTCTTT.

This chain joins TRBV5-1 and TRBJ1-1; perhaps TRBD1 as D (6 bases). Trimming shortened V by 1 base and J by 5 bases, and 18 bases separated the two germline ends. This CDR3 has 16 residues. Germline values: CDR1 SGHRS, CDR2 YFSETQ. The CDR3, as DNA: TGCGCCAGCAGCTTGTTGGGGGCAGGCAGCCTTACTGAAGCTTTCTTT. Translated, it gives CASSLLGAGSLTEAFF.

The V call is TRBV19, the J call TRBJ1-1; 10 bases fit TRBD1. Germline V gene data show CDR1 as LNHDA and CDR2 as SQIVND (reference sequence). The CDR3 covers 14 residues. With V trimmed by 4 bases and J by 6 bases, 5 bases remained unmatched. The DNA of the CDR3 is TGTGCCAGTAGTACCCGACAGGGGGCTTCTGAAGCTTTCTTT. Encoded protein: CASSTRQGASEAFF.

This clone was picked up a small number of times. The genes are TRBV3-1 (or the pseudogene TRBV3-2) and TRBJ2-1, with D possibly TRBD2 on 6 matching bases. The CDR3 loop spans 16 amino acids. The germline V gene encodes CDR1 LGHDT and CDR2 YNNKEL (reference sequence). The V end lost 1 base, the J end lost 7 bases, and 17 bases lay between the germline ends. CDR3 sequence: CASSQGDSTGSNEQFF. The DNA of the CDR3 is TGTGCCAGCAGCCAAGGGGACTCGACGGGGTCGAATGAGCAGTTCTTC.

The chain uses TRBV3-1 (or the pseudogene TRBV3-2) and TRBJ2-7, with 8 positions matching TRBD1. From germline, CDR1 is LGHDT and CDR2 YNNKEL (reference sequence). Unmatched junction bases numbered 15, after V lost 0 bases and J lost 5 bases. The CDR3 runs to 18 residues. The chain's CDR3 is CASSQEGAYRGWPNEQYF. In DNA, the CDR3 is TGTGCCAGCAGCCAAGAGGGGGCATACAGGGGGTGGCCTAACGAGCAGTACTTC.

The chain is built from TRBV5-1 and TRBJ2-5; a weak D match, TRBD1 (5 bases). The CDR3 length is 14 residues. V lost 4 bases and J 3 bases, leaving 13 bases between the germline ends. The germline V gene has CDR1 SGHRS and CDR2 YFSETQ. CDR3 sequence (DNA): TGCGCCAGCAGCCTGACAGACAGTAAAGAGACCCAGTACTTC. It yields the protein CASSLTDSKETQYF.

This clone was counted a single time. This rearrangement joins TRBV6-5 to TRBJ1-2; D ambiguous. Germline V gives CDR1 MNHEY, CDR2 SVGAGI. This CDR3 is 14 amino acids long. The V end was cut by 2 bases, the J end by 5 bases, with 12 bases between. The chain's CDR3 is CASSYDEWSYGYTF. The CDR3 DNA reads as TGTGCCAGCAGTTACGATGAATGGAGTTATGGCTACACCTTC.

The genes are TRBV9 and TRBJ2-7; the match to TRBD2 covers 10 bases. V was clipped by 4 bases and J by 5 bases; unmatched bases: 12. The length of the CDR3 is 16 residues. Germline V gene sequence: CDR1 SGDLS, CDR2 YYNGEE. CDR3 in DNA: TGTGCCAGCAGCCCTCCGGGGGGACTAGCGTTCGACGAGCAGTACTTC. Translation: CASSPPGGLAFDEQYF. Filled out from reference TRBV9 and TRBJ2-7, the complete variable domain reads DSGVTQTPKHLITATGQRVTLRCSPRSGDLSVYWYQQSLDQGLQFLIQYYNGEERAKGNILERFSAQQFPDLHSELNLSSLELGDSALYFCASSPPGGLAFDEQYFGPGTRLTVT.

The chain joins TRBV19 to TRBJ2-3; TRBD2 aligns across 9 bases. V dropped 0 bases and J dropped 9; count of bases not matched to a gene: 4. Per germline, CDR1 LNHDA and CDR2 SQIVND (reference sequence). CDR3 size: 14 residues. CDR3 region: CASSIEWREGTQYF. CDR3 sequence (DNA): TGTGCCAGTAGTATAGAGTGGCGGGAGGGCACGCAGTATTTT.

The rearrangement uses TRBV6-6 and TRBJ1-1; D gene ambiguous. Germline lookup yields CDR1 MNHNY and CDR2 SVGAGI (reference sequence). The length of the CDR3 is 12 residues. Trimming removed 4 bases from V and 2 bases from J, with 5 bases in between. The CDR3 protein is CASSSHNTEAFF. Here the CDR3 DNA reads TGTGCCAGCAGTTCCCATAACACTGAAGCTTTCTTT.

This clone was detected only once. The chain is built from TRBV7-9 and TRBJ2-7; D not resolved. V lost 10 bases and J lost 3, with 19 bases in between. The CDR3 is 14 amino acids. Germline-derived CDR1 and CDR2 are SEHNR and FQNEAQ (reference sequence). CDR3 region: CAIQSLDSHYEQYF. The CDR3 nucleotides are TGTGCCATCCAATCTCTAGACTCCCACTACGAGCAGTACTTC.

This rearrangement joins TRBV11-2 to TRBJ2-6; possible D gene TRBD1, 6 bases. The CDR3 extends over 18 amino acids. Germline V gives CDR1 SGHAT, CDR2 FQNNGV. Trimming took off 5 bases at V and 0 bases at J, with 17 bases between the two ends. CDR3 nucleotides: TGTGCCAGCAGCCCCAGGGGCTTATGGGGCTCTGGGGCCAACGTCCTGACTTTC. Translated, it gives CASSPRGLWGSGANVLTF.

J is TRBJ2-3 and V is TRBV5-4; D gene uncertain. V was shortened by 4 bases and J by 13 bases, with 22 bases between the two germline ends. CDR1 is SGHNT and CDR2 is YYREEE in the germline V gene (reference sequence). CDR3 length equals 14 residues. Here the CDR3 reads CASSPSSSPLPEYF. In DNA, the CDR3 is TGTGCCAGCAGCCCCTCTAGTTCACCCTTGCCGGAGTATTTT.